This TCR beta chain was documented in a study of shared clonotypes between healthy human individuals. Whole-study context: The composition of the donors was a couple of women and a few men aged 18 to 49.

Study results and caveats: The four-donor shared clonotypes exceeded non-shared clonotypes in generation probability, with non-shared ones scoring lower. Several donors showed sharing of about 4.7% of naive CD4 clonotypes.

Between the trimmed V and J ends, which lost 2 bases and 1 base, there was a span of 14 bases. CDR3 length: 16 residues. In germline, CDR1 is SGHAT, CDR2 FQNNGV. In its sample, this clone was seen once. Its antigen is unknown. Assay execution proceeded at the deep level. TCRdb's table, derived via immunoSEQ multiplex PCR, lists solely in-frame clones and lacks some. The data show roughly 2 million clones, with approximately 94% seen just once and 0.13% held by the top ten. This sequence was found in a man aged 18 to 35 in good health. The rearrangement joins TRBV11-2 to TRBJ2-5; D gene ambiguous. The sample taken for sequencing was naive CD4+ T cells sorted from blood. The subset: CD45RA+ positively selected. The DNA of the CDR3 is TGTGCCAGCAGCTTACCGCCGGCTCCGATCCAAGAGACCCAGTACTTC. Protein: CASSLPPAPIQETQYF.